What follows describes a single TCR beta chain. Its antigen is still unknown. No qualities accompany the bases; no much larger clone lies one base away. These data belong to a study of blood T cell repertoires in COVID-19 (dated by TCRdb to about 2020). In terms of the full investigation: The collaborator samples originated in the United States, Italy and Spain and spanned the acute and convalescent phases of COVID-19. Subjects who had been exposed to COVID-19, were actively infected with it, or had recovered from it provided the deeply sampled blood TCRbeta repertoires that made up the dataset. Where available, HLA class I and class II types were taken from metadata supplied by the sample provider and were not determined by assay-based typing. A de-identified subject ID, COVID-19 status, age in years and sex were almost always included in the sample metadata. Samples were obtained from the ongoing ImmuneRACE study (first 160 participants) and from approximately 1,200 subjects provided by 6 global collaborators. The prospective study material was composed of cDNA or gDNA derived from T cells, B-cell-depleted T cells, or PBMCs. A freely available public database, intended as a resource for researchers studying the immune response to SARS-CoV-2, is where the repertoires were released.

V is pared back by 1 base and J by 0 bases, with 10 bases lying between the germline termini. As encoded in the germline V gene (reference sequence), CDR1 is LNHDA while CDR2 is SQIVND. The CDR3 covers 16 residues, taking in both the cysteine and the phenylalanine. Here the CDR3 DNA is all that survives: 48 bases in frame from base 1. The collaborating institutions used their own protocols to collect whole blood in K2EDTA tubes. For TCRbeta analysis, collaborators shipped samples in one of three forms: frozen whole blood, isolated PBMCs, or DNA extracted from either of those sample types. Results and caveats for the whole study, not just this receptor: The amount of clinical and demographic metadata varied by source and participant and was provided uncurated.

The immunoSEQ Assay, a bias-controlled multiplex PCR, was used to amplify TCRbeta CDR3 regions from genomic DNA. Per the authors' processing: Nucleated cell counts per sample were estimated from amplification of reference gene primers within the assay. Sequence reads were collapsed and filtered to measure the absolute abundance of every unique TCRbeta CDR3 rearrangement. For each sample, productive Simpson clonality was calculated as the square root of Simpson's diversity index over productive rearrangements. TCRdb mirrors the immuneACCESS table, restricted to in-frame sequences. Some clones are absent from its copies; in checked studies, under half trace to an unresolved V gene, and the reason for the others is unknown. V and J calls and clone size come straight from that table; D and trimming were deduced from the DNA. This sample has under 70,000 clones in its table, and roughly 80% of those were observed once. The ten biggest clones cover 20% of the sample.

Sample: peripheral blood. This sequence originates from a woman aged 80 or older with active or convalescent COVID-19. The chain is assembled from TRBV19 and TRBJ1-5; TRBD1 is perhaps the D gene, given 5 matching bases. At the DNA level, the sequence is TGTGCCAGTAGTATAGGACAGTACAATAGCAATCAGCCCCAGCATTTT. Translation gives CASSIGQYNSNQPQHF.